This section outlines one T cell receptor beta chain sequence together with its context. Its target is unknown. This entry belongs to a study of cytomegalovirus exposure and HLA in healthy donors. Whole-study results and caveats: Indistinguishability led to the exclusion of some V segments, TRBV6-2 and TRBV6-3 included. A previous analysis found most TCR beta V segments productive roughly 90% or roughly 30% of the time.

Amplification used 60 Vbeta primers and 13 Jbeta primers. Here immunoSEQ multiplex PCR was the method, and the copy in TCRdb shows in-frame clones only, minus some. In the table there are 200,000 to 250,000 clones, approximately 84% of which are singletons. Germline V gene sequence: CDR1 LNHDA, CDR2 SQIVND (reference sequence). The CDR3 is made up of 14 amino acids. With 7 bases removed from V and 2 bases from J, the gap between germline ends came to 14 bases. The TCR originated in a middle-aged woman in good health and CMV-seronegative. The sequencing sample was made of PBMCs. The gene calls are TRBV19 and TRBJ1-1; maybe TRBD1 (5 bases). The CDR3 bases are TGTGCCAGTACCAGCGGGGCGCTTAACACTGAAGCTTTCTTT. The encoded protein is CASTSGALNTEAFF.